A single sample is the source of the 11 T cell receptor beta chains below, sequenced in a study of cytomegalovirus exposure and HLA in healthy donors. A multiplex PCR was run with 60 Vbeta primers and 13 Jbeta primers. Assay: immunoSEQ multiplex PCR; the TCRdb copy retains only in-frame clones and omits some. The table shows roughly 90,000 clones, with over 65% occurring only once. Sequenced input: PBMCs. All receptors come from a middle-aged woman in good health and CMV-seropositive.

The chain has TRBV27 and TRBJ2-1; the match to TRBD2 covers 13 bases. The CDR3 length is 13 residues. Germline values: CDR1 MNHEY, CDR2 SMNVEV (reference sequence). Unmatched junction bases numbered 0, after V lost 4 bases and J lost 9 bases. The DNA of the CDR3 is TGTGCCAGCAGTTGGACTAGCGGGAGTGAGCAGTTCTTC. This sequence encodes CASSWTSGSEQFF.

The chain joins TRBV14 to TRBJ2-7, with D maybe TRBD1 (6 bases). Germline V lookup: CDR1 SGHDN, CDR2 FVKESK. There are 11 residues in the CDR3. V lost 11 bases to trimming and J lost 5 bases, with 13 bases between them. This chain's CDR3 is CALKQGHEQYF. CDR3 in DNA: TGTGCCCTAAAACAGGGTCACGAGCAGTACTTC.

The rearrangement joins TRBV6-1 to TRBJ2-7, with 9 bases that match TRBD2. CDR3 size: 19 residues. V lost 0 bases and J lost 6; bases outside the gene matches: 18. In germline, CDR1 is MNHNS, CDR2 SASEGT. The CDR3 is CASSEAGVWVAAGGLEQYF. The CDR3 DNA sequence: TGTGCCAGCAGTGAAGCGGGCGTTTGGGTCGCGGCGGGAGGGCTCGAGCAGTACTTC.

This chain joins TRBV19 and TRBJ2-1; the D gene is possibly TRBD2 (5 bases). This CDR3 is 15 amino acids long. Germline V gives CDR1 LNHDA, CDR2 SQIVND (reference sequence). The ends were cut back, 3 bases at V and 2 bases at J, with 11 bases in the middle. In DNA, the CDR3 is TGTGCCAGTAGTATCGCCGCGACTACCTACAATGAGCAGTTCTTC. Translated: CASSIAATTYNEQFF.

The CDR3 is CASSLGGIVTGELFF. Here the CDR3 DNA reads TGTGCCAGCAGCTTAGGCGGGATAGTAACCGGGGAGCTGTTTTTT. The chain uses TRBV7-9 and TRBJ2-2; D is perhaps TRBD2 (6 bases). The CDR3 has 15 residues. Trimming took 1 base from V and 5 from J, leaving 11 bases between them. The V gene's germline CDR1 is SEHNR and CDR2 FQNEAQ (reference sequence).

The gene calls are TRBV27 and TRBJ2-1; D gene ambiguous. V lost 6 bases and J lost 2, with 14 bases in between. This CDR3 comprises 15 residues. Germline V gene lookup returns CDR1 MNHEY and CDR2 SMNVEV (reference sequence). The CDR3 here is CASRKSRQTYNEQFF. The CDR3 DNA is TGTGCCAGCAGGAAAAGTAGACAAACCTACAATGAGCAGTTCTTC.

The V and J genes are TRBV18 and TRBJ2-3, with 10 bases lining up with TRBD2. Unmatched junction bases numbered 3, after V lost 5 bases and J lost 1 base. This CDR3 has 15 amino acids. Germline-derived CDR1 and CDR2 are KGHSH and LQKENI. The CDR3 spells CASSSLAGGTDTQYF. The CDR3 coding sequence is TGTGCCAGCTCATCCCTAGCGGGAGGCACAGATACGCAGTATTTT.

This sequence joins TRBV9 and TRBJ1-3, with 9 bases lining up with TRBD1. Germline CDR1 SGDLS, CDR2 YYNGEE. The CDR3 is 18 amino acids. Trimming at V came to 5 bases and at J to 0 bases, leaving 12 bases not matched to a gene. The chain's CDR3 is CASSRTGQGTLSGNTIYF. For the CDR3, the DNA is TGTGCCAGCAGTCGAACAGGACAGGGGACCCTCTCTGGAAACACCATATATTTT.

The chain combines TRBV5-1 with TRBJ2-2, with 8 positions matching TRBD2. The CDR3 runs 16 residues. Germline V gives CDR1 SGHRS, CDR2 YFSETQ. V lost 3 bases to trimming and J lost 6 bases; unmatched junction nucleotides: 10. CDR3 nucleotide sequence: TGCGCCAGCAGCTCGGACAGCGGGAGTAAGTCCGGGGAGCTGTTTTTT. Its translation is CASSSDSGSKSGELFF.

The chain joins TRBV28 to TRBJ2-7, with 8 bases that match TRBD2. Germline V gene data show CDR1 as MDHEN and CDR2 as SYDVKM. V gave up 5 bases and J gave up 1 base; unmatched junction bases: 10. The CDR3 runs to 16 residues. CDR3 protein: CASSTISAGVSYEQYF. The CDR3 DNA sequence: TGTGCCAGCAGTACCATTTCAGCGGGAGTTTCCTACGAGCAGTACTTC. The complete variable domain, with remaining parts taken from reference TRBV28 and TRBJ2-7, reads DVKVTQSSRYLVKRTGEKVFLECVQDMDHENMFWYRQDPGLGLRLIYFSYDVKMKEKGDIPEGYSVSREKKERFSLILESASTNQTSMYLCASSTISAGVSYEQYFGPGTRLTVT.

The V gene is TRBV6-4, the J gene TRBJ1-6; the D gene is possibly TRBD1 (5 bases). With 0 bases removed from V and 14 bases from J, the gap between germline ends came to 11 bases. The CDR3 spans 13 residues. The germline CDR1 and CDR2 sequences are MRHNA and SNTAGT. As DNA, the CDR3 is TGTGCCAGCAGTGACTCGATGGGGGGTACCCTCCACTTT. Residues: CASSDSMGGTLHF.